Presented here are 10 T cell receptor beta chains from one specimen sequenced in a study of T cells in Graves' hyperthyroidism and ophthalmopathy. What was amplified from RNA transcripts were TCR beta CDR3 regions. In the first-round RT-PCR of the TCR CDR3, the HTBI primer set was used. TCRdb re-called the multiplex PCR reads through MiXCR, storing one row per CDR3 protein. The repertoire consists of around 340,000 distinct CDR3 sequences, with around 13% occurring once and the leading ten covering just under 25%. The sequencing sample was made of blood. The receptors come from a woman aged 25 to 45 with Graves' hyperthyroidism.

Many counts were recorded for this clonotype. The J gene is TRBJ1-6, the V gene TRBV3-1; D is uncertain. Germline CDR1 and CDR2: LGHDT and YNNKEL (reference sequence). V lost 1 base, J lost 5 bases, and 3 bases lay in between. The CDR3 has 13 amino acids. The CDR3 here is CASSQADNSPLHF. CDR3 DNA: TGTGCCAGCAGCCAAGCAGATAATTCACCCCTCCACTTT.

This clonotype showed up just a few times. V is TRBV12-3 or TRBV12-4 and J is TRBJ2-1, with D maybe TRBD2 (6 bases). V lost 8 bases to trimming and J lost 3 bases, with 23 bases between them. The CDR3 sequence is 17 residues long. The CDR3 here is CASCGGSGLIDYNEQFF. Here the CDR3 DNA reads TGTGCCAGCTGCGGTGGTAGCGGACTGATAGACTACAATGAGCAGTTCTTC.

The chain carries TRBV6-5 and TRBJ1-5; 7 bases are shared with TRBD1. The CDR3 is made up of 16 amino acids. V was clipped by 2 bases and J by 2 bases; unmatched bases: 6. Germline lookup yields CDR1 MNHEY and CDR2 SVGAGI. Written as DNA, the CDR3 is TGTGCCAGCAGTTACCCTACAGGGGATGGCAATCAGCCCCAGCATTTT. It is translated as CASSYPTGDGNQPQHF.

The sample holds many counts of this clonotype. The genes are TRBV6-2 or TRBV6-3 and TRBJ2-1, with 11 bases fitting TRBD2. CDR1 is MNHEY, CDR2 SVGEGT, per germline. V lost 6 bases and J lost 6; bases outside the gene matches: 7. This CDR3 contains 15 residues. The CDR3 protein is CASRGGLAVSNEQFF. The CDR3 DNA sequence: TGTGCCAGCAGGGGGGGACTAGCGGTTTCCAATGAGCAGTTCTTC.

This clonotype was seen repeatedly, ten times or more. The genes are TRBV7-8 and TRBJ2-5; TRBD1 might be the D (7 bases). This CDR3 has 16 amino acids. Germline CDR1 SGHVS, CDR2 FQNEAQ. V was clipped by 4 bases and J by 5 bases, with 20 bases between them. The CDR3 region is CASSSQGRGGLETQYF. As DNA, the CDR3 is TGTGCCAGCAGCTCACAGGGGCGAGGAGGGCTGGAGACCCAGTACTTC.

This clonotype has at least ten counts. This sequence joins TRBV28 and TRBJ2-5; the match to TRBD2 covers 8 bases. Germline V gene lookup returns CDR1 MDHEN and CDR2 SYDVKM. The CDR3 sequence is 16 residues long. J lost 3 bases, V lost 5 bases, and 11 bases had no gene match. CDR3 nucleotide sequence: TGTGCCAGCAGTAATAGCGGGATCGGCCAAAAAGAGACCCAGTACTTC. Its protein product is CASSNSGIGQKETQYF. The variable domain in full, completed from reference TRBV28 and TRBJ2-5, reads DVKVTQSSRYLVKRTGEKVFLECVQDMDHENMFWYRQDPGLGLRLIYFSYDVKMKEKGDIPEGYSVSREKKERFSLILESASTNQTSMYLCASSNSGIGQKETQYFGPGTRLLVL.

This chain connects TRBV20-1 to TRBJ2-1; 12 positions agree with TRBD2. Looked up from germline, CDR1 is DFQATT and CDR2 is SNEGSKA (reference sequence). The V and J ends lost 6 bases and 1 base, in that order; junction bases with no gene match: 16. CDR3 length equals 19 residues. CDR3 in DNA: TGCAGTGCCCCCTTGAGGGCTAGCGGGAGGGCAAGGTCCTACAATGAGCAGTTCTTC. It specifies CSAPLRASGRARSYNEQFF.

This clonotype was observed at least ten times. The chain links TRBV30 to TRBJ2-7, with a weak D call TRBD2 (5 bases). The germline CDR1 and CDR2 sequences are GTSNPN and SVGIG (reference sequence). V lost 4 bases and J lost 2, with 12 bases in between. The CDR3 runs to 13 residues. DNA of the CDR3: TGTGCCTGGAATCCCGGGGTACCCTACGAGCAGTACTTC. This translates into CAWNPGVPYEQYF.

There are a few counts of this clonotype. This chain uses TRBV7-9 with TRBJ1-4, with D tentatively TRBD1 (5 bases). Trimming took 4 bases from V and 5 from J, leaving 8 bases between them. Looked up from germline, CDR1 is SEHNR and CDR2 is FQNEAQ (reference sequence). The CDR3 loop spans 13 amino acids. CDR3 nucleotides: TGTGCCAGCAGCTGGGACGGCAATGAAAAACTGTTTTTT. Residues: CASSWDGNEKLFF. Using reference TRBV7-9 and TRBJ1-4 for the parts outside the CDR3, the full variable domain is DTGVSQNPRHKITKRGQNVTFRCDPISEHNRLYWYRQTLGQGPEFLTYFQNEAQLEKSRLLSDRFSAERPKGSFSTLEIQRTEQGDSAMYLCASSWDGNEKLFFGSGTQLSVL.

This clonotype came up a few times. This sequence joins TRBV15 and TRBJ2-3; 8 positions match TRBD2. The CDR3 extends over 15 amino acids. Germline-derived CDR1 and CDR2 are LNHNV and YYDKDF (reference sequence). The V segment lost 4 bases and the J segment 8 bases; nucleotides outside the gene matches: 11. As DNA, the CDR3 is TGTGCCACCAGCATCTCCGGGACTAGTCAGAGTACGCAGTATTTT. Protein: CATSISGTSQSTQYF.